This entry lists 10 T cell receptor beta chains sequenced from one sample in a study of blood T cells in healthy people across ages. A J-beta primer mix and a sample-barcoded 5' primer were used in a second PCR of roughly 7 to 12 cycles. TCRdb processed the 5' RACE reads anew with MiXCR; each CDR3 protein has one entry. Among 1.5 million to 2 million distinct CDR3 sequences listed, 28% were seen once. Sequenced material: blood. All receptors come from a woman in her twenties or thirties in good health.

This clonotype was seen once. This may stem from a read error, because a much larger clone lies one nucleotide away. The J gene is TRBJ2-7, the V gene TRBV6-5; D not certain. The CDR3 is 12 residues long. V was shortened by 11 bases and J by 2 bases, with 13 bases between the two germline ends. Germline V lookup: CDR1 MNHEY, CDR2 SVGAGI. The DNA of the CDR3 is TGTGCCCGCGGTAGGGTTCCCTACGAGCAGTACTTC. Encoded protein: CARGRVPYEQYF.

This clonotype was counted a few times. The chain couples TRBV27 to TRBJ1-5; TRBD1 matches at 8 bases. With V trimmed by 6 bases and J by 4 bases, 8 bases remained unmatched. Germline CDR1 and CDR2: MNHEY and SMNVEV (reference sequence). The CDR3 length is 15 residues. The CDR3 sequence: CASSQGGQENQPQHF. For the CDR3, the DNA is TGTGCCAGCAGCCAAGGGGGACAGGAGAATCAGCCCCAGCATTTT.

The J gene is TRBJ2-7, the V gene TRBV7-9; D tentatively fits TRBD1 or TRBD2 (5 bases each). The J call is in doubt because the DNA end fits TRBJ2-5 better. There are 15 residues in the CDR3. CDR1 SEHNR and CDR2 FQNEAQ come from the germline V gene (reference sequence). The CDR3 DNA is TGTGCCAGCAGCTTATCCCTCGGGGCTTGGGGGACCCAGTACTTC. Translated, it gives CASSLSLGAWGTQYF.

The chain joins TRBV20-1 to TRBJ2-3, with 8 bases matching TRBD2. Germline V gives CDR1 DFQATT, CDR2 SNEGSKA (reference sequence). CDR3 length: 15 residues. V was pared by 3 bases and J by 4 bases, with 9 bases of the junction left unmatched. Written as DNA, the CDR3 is TGCAGTGCTAGTAGCCTAGCGGGCGGCGCAGATACGCAGTATTTT. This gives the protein CSASSLAGGADTQYF.

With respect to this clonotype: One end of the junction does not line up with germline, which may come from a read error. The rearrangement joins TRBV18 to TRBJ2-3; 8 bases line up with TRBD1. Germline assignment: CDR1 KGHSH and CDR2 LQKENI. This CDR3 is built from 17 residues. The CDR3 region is CASLPPGQEAGTDTQYF. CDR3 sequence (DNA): TGTGCCAGCTTACCACCGGGACAGGAGGCTGGCACAGATACGCAGTATTTT.

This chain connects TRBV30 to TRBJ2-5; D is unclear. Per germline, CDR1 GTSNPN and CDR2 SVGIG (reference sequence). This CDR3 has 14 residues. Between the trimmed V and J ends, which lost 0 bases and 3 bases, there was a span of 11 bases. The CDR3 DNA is TGTGCCTGGAGTGTACGAGGCAGAGAAGAGACCCAGTACTTC. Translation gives CAWSVRGREETQYF.

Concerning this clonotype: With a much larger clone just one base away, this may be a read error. This CDR3 is CASSLADGTDMQYF. For the CDR3, the DNA is TGTGCCAGCAGCTTAGCGGATGGCACAGATATGCAGTATTTT. The chain is built from TRBV12-3 or TRBV12-4 and TRBJ2-3; D is possibly TRBD2 (6 bases). This CDR3 spans 14 amino acids.

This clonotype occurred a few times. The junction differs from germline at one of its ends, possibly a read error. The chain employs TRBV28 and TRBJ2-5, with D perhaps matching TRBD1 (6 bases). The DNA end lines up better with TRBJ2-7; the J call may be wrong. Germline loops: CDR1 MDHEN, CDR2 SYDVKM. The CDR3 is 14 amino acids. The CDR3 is CAGRQGQSLTEQYF. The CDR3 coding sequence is TGTGCCGGCAGGCAGGGGCAGTCCCTCACCGAGCAGTACTTC.

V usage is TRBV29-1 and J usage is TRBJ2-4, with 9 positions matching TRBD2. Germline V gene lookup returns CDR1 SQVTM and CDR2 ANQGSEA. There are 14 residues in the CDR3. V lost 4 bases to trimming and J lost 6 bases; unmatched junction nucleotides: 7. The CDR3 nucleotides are TGCAGCGTTGTGCGGGGGGGCCAGGGAAACATTCAGTACTTC. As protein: CSVVRGGQGNIQYF.

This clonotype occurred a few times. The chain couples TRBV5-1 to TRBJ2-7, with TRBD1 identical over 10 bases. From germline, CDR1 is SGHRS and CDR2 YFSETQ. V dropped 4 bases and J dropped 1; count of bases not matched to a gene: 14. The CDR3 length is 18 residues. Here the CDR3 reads CASSQLRRTGGMSYEQYF. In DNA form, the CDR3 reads TGCGCCAGCAGCCAATTAAGACGGACAGGGGGGATGTCCTACGAGCAGTACTTC. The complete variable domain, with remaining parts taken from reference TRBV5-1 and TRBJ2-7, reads KAGVTQTPRYLIKTRGQQVTLSCSPISGHRSVSWYQQTPGQGLQFLFEYFSETQRNKGNFPGRFSGRQFSNSRSEMNVSTLELGDSALYLCASSQLRRTGGMSYEQYFGPGTRLTVT.